This T cell receptor beta chain is from a study of blood T cell repertoires in COVID-19. The repertoire was sequenced with immunoSEQ multiplex PCR; TCRdb's copy has only in-frame clones and lacks some. The sample has around 130,000 clones; less than 90% are singletons. The CDR3 loop spans 13 amino acids. V was clipped by 3 bases and J by 10 bases, with 15 bases between them. The V gene's germline CDR1 is KGHSH and CDR2 LQKENI. The sequencing sample was made of PBMCs or T cells enriched from blood (not recorded which). The chain employs TRBV18 and TRBJ2-5; TRBD1 might be the D (6 bases). This sequence originates from a woman in her fifties or sixties who had recovered from COVID-19. The CDR3 DNA reads as TGTGCCAGCTCACCGTCCCCACAGGGAGACCAGTACTTC. This encodes CASSPSPQGDQYF.